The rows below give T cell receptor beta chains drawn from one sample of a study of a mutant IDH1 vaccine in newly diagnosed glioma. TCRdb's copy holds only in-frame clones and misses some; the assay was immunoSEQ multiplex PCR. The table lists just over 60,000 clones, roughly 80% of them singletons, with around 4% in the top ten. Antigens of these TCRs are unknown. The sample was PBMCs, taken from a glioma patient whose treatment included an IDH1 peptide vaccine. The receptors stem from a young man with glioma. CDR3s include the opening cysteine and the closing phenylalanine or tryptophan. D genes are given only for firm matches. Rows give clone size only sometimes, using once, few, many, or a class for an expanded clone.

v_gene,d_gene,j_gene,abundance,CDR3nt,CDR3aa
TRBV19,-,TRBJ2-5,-,TGTGCCAGTAGTGCCCCCCGAGAGACCCAGTACTTC,CASSAPRETQYF
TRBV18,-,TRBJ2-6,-,TGTGCCAGCTCGCAGAGGAGGCCTGGGGCCAACGTCCTGACTTTC,CASSQRRPGANVLTF
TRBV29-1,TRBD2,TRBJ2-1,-,TGCAGCGTTGGGCACAGACTAGCGAGTGGCAATGAGCAGTTCTTC,CSVGHRLASGNEQFF
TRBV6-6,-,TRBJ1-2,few,TGTGCCAGCAGCTGGGGAAGAGTGGATGGCTACACCTTC,CASSWGRVDGYTF
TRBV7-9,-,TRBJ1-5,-,TGTGCCAGCAGCTGGCAGCCTGATCAGCCCCAGCATTTT,CASSWQPDQPQHF
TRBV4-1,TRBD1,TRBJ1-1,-,TGCGCCAGCAGCCCGTCCCGGGACAGGGAGGGCACTGAAGCTTTCTTT,CASSPSRDREGTEAFF
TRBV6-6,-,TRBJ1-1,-,TGTGCCAGCAGTTACTCCCAATCTGACACTGAAGCTTTCTTT,CASSYSQSDTEAFF
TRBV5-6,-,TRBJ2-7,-,TGTGCCAGCAGCTTGGATTTAGCGGCCACCTACGAGCAGTACTTC,CASSLDLAATYEQYF
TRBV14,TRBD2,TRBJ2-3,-,TGTGCCAGCAGCCAAGTTCCAGCGGGGGGGCCCGTTGAAGAAGATACGCAGTATTTT,CASSQVPAGGPVEEDTQYF
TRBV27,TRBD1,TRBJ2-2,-,TGTGCCAGCAGGATCACAGGGGCCGGGGAGCTGTTTTTT,CASRITGAGELFF
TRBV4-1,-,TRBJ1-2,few,TGCGCCAGCAGCCAAGAGAGGGGCAGGACCCCCTATGGCTACACCTTC,CASSQERGRTPYGYTF
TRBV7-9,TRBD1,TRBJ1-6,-,TGTGCCAGCAGCTCCGACAGGGGCCAGGGAAATTCACCCCTCCACTTT,CASSSDRGQGNSPLHF
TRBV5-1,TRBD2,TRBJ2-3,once,TGCGCCAGCAGCTTGGCCAGCGGGAGGTCCACAGATACGCAGTATTTT,CASSLASGRSTDTQYF
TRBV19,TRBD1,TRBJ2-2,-,TGTGCCAGTTTCGGACAGGCAGCGAACACCGGGGAGCTGTTTTTT,CASFGQAANTGELFF
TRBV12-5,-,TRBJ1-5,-,TGTGCTAGTGGTTCGGTACAGGGTTCAGTAGGGCCCCAGCATTTT,CASGSVQGSVGPQHF
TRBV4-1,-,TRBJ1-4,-,TGCGCCAGCGAGCGGACGCTTAATGAAAAACTGTTTTTT,CASERTLNEKLFF
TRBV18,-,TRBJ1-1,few,TGTGCCAGCTCACCACTCGAGAACACTGAAGCTTTCTTT,CASSPLENTEAFF
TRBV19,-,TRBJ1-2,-,TGTGCCAGTAAACAGGGCACTGGCTACACCTTC,CASKQGTGYTF
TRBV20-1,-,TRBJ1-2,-,TGCAGCGCCGGGACTTTGTATGGCTACACCTTC,CSAGTLYGYTF
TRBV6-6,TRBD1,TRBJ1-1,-,TGTGCCAGCGGGGAACAGGGGGAGATTGCTGAAGCTTTCTTT,CASGEQGEIAEAFF
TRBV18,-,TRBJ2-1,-,TGTGCCAGCTCACCGAGGGGATCCTACAATGAGCAGTTCTTC,CASSPRGSYNEQFF
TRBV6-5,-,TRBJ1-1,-,TGTGCCAGCAGTCGACAGCCTGCCCTGAACACTGAAGCTTTCTTT,CASSRQPALNTEAFF
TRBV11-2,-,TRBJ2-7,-,TGTGCCAGCAGCTTAGATCCTGGGGACGAGCAGTACTTC,CASSLDPGDEQYF
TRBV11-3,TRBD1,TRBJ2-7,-,TGTGCCAGCAGCTTAAGTACAGGGGACTACGAGCAGTACTTC,CASSLSTGDYEQYF
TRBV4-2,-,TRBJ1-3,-,TGTGCCAGCAGCCAAGATATAGCCAGCTCTGGAAACACCATATATTTT,CASSQDIASSGNTIYF
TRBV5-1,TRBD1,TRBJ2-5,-,TGCGCCAGCAGCAAGGGACAGGGGGGAGAGACCCAGTACTTC,CASSKGQGGETQYF
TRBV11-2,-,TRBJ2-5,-,TGTGCCAGCAGCCCCAGACCAAGGCCAGAGACCCAGTACTTC,CASSPRPRPETQYF
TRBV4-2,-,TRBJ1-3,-,TGTGCCAGCAGCCAAGGGGGCGCCTCGGGAAACACCATATATTTT,CASSQGGASGNTIYF
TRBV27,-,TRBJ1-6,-,TGTGCCAGCAGTTTAGCCGGATCGTATAATTCACCCCTCCACTTT,CASSLAGSYNSPLHF
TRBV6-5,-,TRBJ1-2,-,TGTGCCAGCAGTTACTCAGCAGGAACCTATGGCTACACCTTC,CASSYSAGTYGYTF
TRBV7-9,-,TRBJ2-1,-,TGTGCCAGCAGCCTCCCGAGGTTGGGGGCCACCTACAATGAGCAGTTCTTC,CASSLPRLGATYNEQFF
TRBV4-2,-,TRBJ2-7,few,TGTGCCAGCAGCCAAGATCTCCCCCTCGGCTACTACGAGCAGTACTTC,CASSQDLPLGYYEQYF
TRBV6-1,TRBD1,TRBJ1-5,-,TGTGCCAGCAGTGGAAGGGGGACAGGCAATCAGCCCCAGCATTTT,CASSGRGTGNQPQHF
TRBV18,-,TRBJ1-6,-,TGTGCCAGCTCACTAGACAGAAATAATTCACCCCTCCACTTT,CASSLDRNNSPLHF
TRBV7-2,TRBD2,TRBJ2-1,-,TGTGCCAGCAGCTTAGCAGCGGGGAACTACAATGAGCAGTTCTTC,CASSLAAGNYNEQFF
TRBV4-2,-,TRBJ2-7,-,TGTGCCAGCAGCCAATTCATTAGCGGATCCTACGAGCAGTACTTC,CASSQFISGSYEQYF
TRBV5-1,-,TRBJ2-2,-,TGCGCCAGCAGCCTGAGGGGTACGAACACCGGGGAGCTGTTTTTT,CASSLRGTNTGELFF
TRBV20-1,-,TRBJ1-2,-,TGCAGTGCCAGAGAGGCCGGCTACACCTTC,CSAREAGYTF
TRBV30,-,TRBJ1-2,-,TGTGCCTGGAGTGTACATCAAGGTCTTAATGGCTACACCTTC,CAWSVHQGLNGYTF
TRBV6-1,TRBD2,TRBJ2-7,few,TGTGCCAGCAGTGAAGTAAGGACTAGCGGCTACGAGCAGTACTTC,CASSEVRTSGYEQYF
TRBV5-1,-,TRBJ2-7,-,TGCGCCAGCAGTCTTGGGGGGCCTTGGGCCTACGAGCAGTACTTC,CASSLGGPWAYEQYF
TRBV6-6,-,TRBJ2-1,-,TGTGCCAGCAGCAGCGGGCCTGAGGGTGAGCAGTTCTTC,CASSSGPEGEQFF